The rows below give T cell receptor beta chains drawn from one sample of a study of T cells in localized non-small cell lung cancer. Method: immunoSEQ multiplex PCR; TCRdb's copy keeps in-frame clones and lacks some. This repertoire shows 50,000 to 70,000 clones, 80% to 90% found once; its top ten account for roughly 5%. The material was PBMCs, obtained before any cancer treatment. The receptors shown here come from a man aged 40-75 years with stage II lung adenocarcinoma. Each CDR3 is given with its conserved first and last residue. Each record gives: clone size, J gene, D gene, V gene, CDR3 protein, CDR3 DNA. A D gene is named only where the DNA matches it firmly. Where a row states a size, it is once, few, many or the class of an expanded clone; other rows omit it.

>NA|TRBJ2-7|NA|TRBV20-1
CSVDGANEQYF
TGCAGTGTAGATGGTGCCAACGAGCAGTACTTC
>NA|TRBJ2-7|TRBD1|TRBV7-7
CASSLDRGREQYF
TGTGCTAGCAGCTTAGACAGGGGTCGGGAGCAGTACTTC
>NA|TRBJ1-3|NA|TRBV6-1
CASGLIRDTIYF
TGTGCCAGCGGACTAATTCGGGACACCATATATTTT
>NA|TRBJ2-4|TRBD1|TRBV18
CASSPQGAAKNIQYF
TGTGCCAGCTCACCACAGGGGGCAGCCAAAAACATTCAGTACTTC
>NA|TRBJ2-1|TRBD1|TRBV5-5
CASSFTGTGDNEQFF
TGTGCCAGCAGCTTTACCGGGACAGGGGACAATGAGCAGTTCTTC
>NA|TRBJ1-5|NA|TRBV7-6
CASSIQAGGGPQHF
TGTGCCAGCAGCATACAGGCTGGGGGGGGGCCCCAGCATTTT
>once|TRBJ2-3|NA|TRBV5-4
CASSLTSQTDTQYF
TGTGCCAGCAGCTTGACTAGCCAAACAGATACGCAGTATTTT
>NA|TRBJ2-1|TRBD2|TRBV5-1
CASSQTSGPYNEQFF
TGCGCCAGCAGCCAGACTAGCGGGCCCTACAATGAGCAGTTCTTC
>NA|TRBJ1-4|NA|TRBV19
CASKEDRVREKLFF
TGTGCCAGTAAGGAGGACCGTGTTAGGGAAAAACTGTTTTTT
>NA|TRBJ2-7|NA|TRBV5-1
CASSVGAYEQYF
TGCGCCAGCAGCGTGGGAGCTTACGAGCAGTACTTC
>NA|TRBJ1-5|NA|TRBV4-1
CASSQHKEPQHF
TGCGCCAGCAGCCAACACAAGGAGCCCCAGCATTTT
>NA|TRBJ2-7|TRBD2|TRBV13
CASSLEREGREQYF
TGTGCCAGCAGCTTAGAACGGGAGGGAAGGGAGCAGTACTTC
>NA|TRBJ2-5|TRBD2|TRBV7-2
CASSLTSGGWETQYF
TGTGCCAGCAGCCTGACTAGCGGAGGATGGGAGACCCAGTACTTC
>NA|TRBJ2-1|NA|TRBV30
CAWSVVSGFYNEQFF
TGTGCCTGGAGTGTGGTTAGCGGCTTTTACAATGAGCAGTTCTTC
>NA|TRBJ2-7|TRBD1|TRBV6-1
CASSLPGTGPYEQYF
TGTGCCAGCAGTTTGCCCGGGACAGGGCCCTACGAGCAGTACTTC
>NA|TRBJ2-2|NA|TRBV10-2
CASSILPPGGGESGELFF
TGCGCCAGCAGTATTCTCCCTCCAGGGGGAGGGGAGTCCGGGGAGCTGTTTTTT
>NA|TRBJ2-3|NA|TRBV7-8
CASSLLTRTDTQYF
TGTGCCAGCAGCTTACTGACACGCACAGATACGCAGTATTTT
>NA|TRBJ2-7|NA|TRBV28
CASSPSGAKSSYEQYF
TGTGCCAGCAGTCCCTCCGGGGCTAAAAGCTCCTACGAGCAGTACTTC
>NA|TRBJ1-2|TRBD1|TRBV7-2
CASAPGQGAGYTF
TGTGCCAGCGCCCCGGGACAGGGTGCTGGCTACACCTTC
>NA|TRBJ1-2|NA|TRBV4-3
CASSTREKSYGYTF
TGCGCCAGCAGCACCCGGGAAAAAAGCTATGGCTACACCTTC
>NA|TRBJ2-6|TRBD2|TRBV5-4
CASSLDAGVLGANVLTF
TGTGCCAGCAGCTTGGACGCGGGAGTCCTGGGGGCCAACGTCCTGACTTTC
>NA|TRBJ1-4|TRBD1|TRBV2
CASSSGGRYEKLFF
TGTGCCAGCAGTTCAGGGGGAAGGTACGAAAAACTGTTTTTT
>NA|TRBJ2-6|NA|TRBV4-2
CASSQAPGANVLTF
TGTGCCAGCAGCCAAGCTCCTGGGGCCAACGTCCTGACTTTC
>NA|TRBJ2-3|NA|TRBV19
CASSDSGGITDTQYF
TGTGCCAGTAGCGACAGCGGAGGGATCACAGATACGCAGTATTTT
>NA|TRBJ1-2|TRBD1|TRBV7-2
CASSLRQGPDGYTF
TGTGCCAGCAGCTTAAGACAGGGACCTGATGGCTACACCTTC
>NA|TRBJ2-2|TRBD1|TRBV7-3
CASSYQGANTGELFF
TGTGCCAGCAGCTATCAGGGGGCAAACACCGGGGAGCTGTTTTTT
>NA|TRBJ1-4|NA|TRBV25-1
CASSDFNEKLFF
TGTGCCAGCAGTGACTTTAATGAAAAACTGTTTTTT
>NA|TRBJ2-4|TRBD2|TRBV5-4
CASSLVVAGGANIQYF
TGTGCCAGCAGCTTGGTAGTCGCGGGAGGGGCAAACATTCAGTACTTC
>NA|TRBJ2-3|NA|TRBV11-3
CASTLDRLTDTQYF
TGTGCCAGCACCCTTGACAGGCTCACAGATACGCAGTATTTT
>few|TRBJ2-3|NA|TRBV11-3
CASSEYPTNTQYF
TGTGCCAGCAGCGAATATCCAACAAATACGCAGTATTTT
>NA|TRBJ2-7|TRBD2|TRBV7-8
CASSFTPGGEQYF
TGTGCCAGCAGCTTCACCCCGGGGGGCGAGCAGTACTTC